This TCR beta chain derives from a study of T cells in Graves' hyperthyroidism and ophthalmopathy. As for this clonotype: Its antigen remains unidentified.

Individuals with ophthalmopathy presented a Clinical Activity Score of at least 3, a NOSPECS grade of at least 4 and a duration under 3 months. Diagnostic decisions used clinical symptoms, serum thyroxine and TRAb, thyroid ultrasound and orbital computed tomography. It was RNA transcripts that yielded the amplified TCR beta CDR3 regions. RT-PCR in the first round (using the HTBI primer set) targeted the TCR CDR3. TCRdb called the multiplex PCR reads again in MiXCR, with one record for every CDR3 protein. The profile shows about 640,000 distinct CDR3 sequences, more than 14% of them singletons. Whole-study results and caveats: Expanded thyroid clonotypes (above 0.001) were mostly also found in blood.

Trimming left V 5 bases short and J 3 bases short, with 12 bases between. This CDR3 region has 14 residues. The V gene's germline CDR1 is SGHRS and CDR2 YFSETQ. This TCR was recovered from a woman aged 50 to 60 with Graves' ophthalmopathy. Sequences were obtained from blood. This sequence joins TRBV5-1 and TRBJ2-1; D perhaps matches TRBD2 (6 bases). CDR3 nucleotide sequence: TGCGCCAGCAGAAAGCGGGCGGGCTACAATGAGCAGTTCTTC. Encoded protein: CASRKRAGYNEQFF.